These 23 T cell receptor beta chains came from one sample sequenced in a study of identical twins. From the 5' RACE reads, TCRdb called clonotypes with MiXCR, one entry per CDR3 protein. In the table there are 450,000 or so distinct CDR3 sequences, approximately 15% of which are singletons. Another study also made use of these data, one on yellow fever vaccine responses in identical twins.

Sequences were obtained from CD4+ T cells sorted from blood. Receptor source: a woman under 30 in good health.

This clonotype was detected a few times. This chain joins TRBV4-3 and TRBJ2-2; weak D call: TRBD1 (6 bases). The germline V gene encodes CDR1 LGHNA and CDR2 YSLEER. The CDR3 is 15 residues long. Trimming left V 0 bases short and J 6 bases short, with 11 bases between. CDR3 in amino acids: CASSQEGAGAGELFF. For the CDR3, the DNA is TGCGCCAGCAGCCAAGAGGGGGCGGGCGCCGGGGAGCTGTTTTTT.

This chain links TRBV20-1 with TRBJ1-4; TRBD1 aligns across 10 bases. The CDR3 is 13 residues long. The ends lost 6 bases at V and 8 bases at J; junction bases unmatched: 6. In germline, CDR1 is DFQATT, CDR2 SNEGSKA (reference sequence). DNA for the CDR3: TGCAGTGCATTGACAGGGGGCGTCGAAAAACTGTTTTTT. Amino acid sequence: CSALTGGVEKLFF.

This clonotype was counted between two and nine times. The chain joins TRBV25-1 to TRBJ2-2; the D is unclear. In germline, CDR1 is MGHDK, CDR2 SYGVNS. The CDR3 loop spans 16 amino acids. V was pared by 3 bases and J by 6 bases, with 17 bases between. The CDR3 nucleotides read TGTGCCAGCAGTGAGTCCGGAACAAAGATCGCCGGGGAGCTGTTTTTT. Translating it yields CASSESGTKIAGELFF.

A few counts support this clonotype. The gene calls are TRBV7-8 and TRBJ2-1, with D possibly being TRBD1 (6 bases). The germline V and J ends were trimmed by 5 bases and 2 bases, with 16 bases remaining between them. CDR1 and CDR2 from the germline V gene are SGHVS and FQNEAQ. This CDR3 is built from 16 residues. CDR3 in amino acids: CASSPGTQAAYNEQFF. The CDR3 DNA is TGTGCCAGCAGCCCCGGGACACAGGCTGCCTACAATGAGCAGTTCTTC.

Here the CDR3 reads CASSPQGRAEAFF. The CDR3 DNA sequence: TGTGCCAGCAGTCCTCAGGGTAGGGCTGAAGCTTTCTTT. The V and J genes are TRBV27 and TRBJ1-1, with D tentatively TRBD1 (5 bases). Trimming left V 5 bases short and J 6 bases short, with 13 bases between. Germline assignment: CDR1 MNHEY and CDR2 SMNVEV (reference sequence). There are 13 residues in the CDR3.

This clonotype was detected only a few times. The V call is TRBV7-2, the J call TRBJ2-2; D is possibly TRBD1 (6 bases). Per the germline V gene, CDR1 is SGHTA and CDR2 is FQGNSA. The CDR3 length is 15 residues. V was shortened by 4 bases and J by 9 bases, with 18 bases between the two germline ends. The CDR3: CASSSDRQTIWELFF. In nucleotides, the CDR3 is TGTGCCAGCAGCTCCGACAGGCAAACCATTTGGGAGCTGTTTTTT.

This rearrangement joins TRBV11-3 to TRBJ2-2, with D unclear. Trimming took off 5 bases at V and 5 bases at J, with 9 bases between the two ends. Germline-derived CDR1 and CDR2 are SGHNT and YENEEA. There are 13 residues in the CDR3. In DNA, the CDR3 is TGTGCCAGCAGCCCAGGACCGACCGGGGAGCTGTTTTTT. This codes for CASSPGPTGELFF.

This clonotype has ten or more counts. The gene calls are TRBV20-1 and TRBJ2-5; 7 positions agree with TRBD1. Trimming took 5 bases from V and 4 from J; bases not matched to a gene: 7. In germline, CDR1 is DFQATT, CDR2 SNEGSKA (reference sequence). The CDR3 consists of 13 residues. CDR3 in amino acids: CSAEGQFVETQYF. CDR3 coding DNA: TGCAGTGCTGAGGGACAGTTTGTAGAGACCCAGTACTTC.

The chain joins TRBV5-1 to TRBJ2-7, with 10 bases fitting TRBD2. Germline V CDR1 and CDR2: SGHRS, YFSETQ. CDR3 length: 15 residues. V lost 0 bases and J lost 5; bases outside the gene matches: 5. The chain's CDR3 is CASSLAWLAGDEQYF. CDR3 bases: TGCGCCAGCAGCTTGGCCTGGCTAGCGGGGGACGAGCAGTACTTC.

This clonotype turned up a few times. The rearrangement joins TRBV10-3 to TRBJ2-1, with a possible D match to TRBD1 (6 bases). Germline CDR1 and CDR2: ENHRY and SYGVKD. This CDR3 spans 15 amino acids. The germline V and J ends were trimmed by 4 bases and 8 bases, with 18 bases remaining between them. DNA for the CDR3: TGTGCCATCAGTGGGAGTAGGGGGAGTGGCCATGAGCAGTTCTTC. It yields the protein CAISGSRGSGHEQFF.

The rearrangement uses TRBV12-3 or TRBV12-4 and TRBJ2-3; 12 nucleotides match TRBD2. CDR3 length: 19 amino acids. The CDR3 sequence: CTFSPLRLAGGPGTDTQYF. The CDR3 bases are TGTACCTTCAGTCCTCTGAGGCTAGCGGGAGGGCCGGGCACAGATACGCAGTATTTT.

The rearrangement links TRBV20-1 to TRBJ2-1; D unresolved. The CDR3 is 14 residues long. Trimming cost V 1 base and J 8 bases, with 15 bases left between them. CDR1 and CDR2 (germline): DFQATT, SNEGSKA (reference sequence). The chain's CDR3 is CSARVGLVSDEQFF. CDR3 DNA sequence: TGCAGTGCTAGAGTAGGGCTAGTGAGCGATGAGCAGTTCTTC.

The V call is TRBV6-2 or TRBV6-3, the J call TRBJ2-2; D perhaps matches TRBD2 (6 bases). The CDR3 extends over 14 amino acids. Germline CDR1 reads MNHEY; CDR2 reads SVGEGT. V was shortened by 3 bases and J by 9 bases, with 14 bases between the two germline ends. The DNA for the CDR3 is TGTGCCAGCAGTTATCCCGGACTAAGGAGGGAGCTGTTTTTT. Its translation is CASSYPGLRRELFF.

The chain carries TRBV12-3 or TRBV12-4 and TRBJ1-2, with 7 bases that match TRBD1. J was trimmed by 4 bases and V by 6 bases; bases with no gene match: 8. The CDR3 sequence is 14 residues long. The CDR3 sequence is CASRFRDSFYGYTF. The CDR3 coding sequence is TGTGCCAGCAGATTTCGGGACAGCTTCTATGGCTACACCTTC.

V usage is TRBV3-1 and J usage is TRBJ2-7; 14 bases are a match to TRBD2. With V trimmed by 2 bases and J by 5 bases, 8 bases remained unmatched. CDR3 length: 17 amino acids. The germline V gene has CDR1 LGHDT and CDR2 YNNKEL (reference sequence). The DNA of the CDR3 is TGTGCCAGCAGCCAATTGACTAGCGGGAGGGGATTCAACGAGCAGTACTTC. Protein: CASSQLTSGRGFNEQYF.

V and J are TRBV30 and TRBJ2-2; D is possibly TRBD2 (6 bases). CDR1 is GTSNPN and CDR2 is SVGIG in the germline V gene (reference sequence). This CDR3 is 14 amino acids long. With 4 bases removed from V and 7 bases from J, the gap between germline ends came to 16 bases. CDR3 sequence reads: CAWMGGLRSGELFF. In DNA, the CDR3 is TGTGCCTGGATGGGAGGCCTCCGTAGCGGGGAGCTGTTTTTT.

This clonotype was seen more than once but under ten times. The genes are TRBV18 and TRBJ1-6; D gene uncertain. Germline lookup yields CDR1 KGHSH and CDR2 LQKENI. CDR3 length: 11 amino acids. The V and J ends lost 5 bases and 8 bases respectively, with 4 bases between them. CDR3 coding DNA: TGTGCCAGCTCAGGTGATTCACCCCTCCACTTT. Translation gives CASSGDSPLHF.

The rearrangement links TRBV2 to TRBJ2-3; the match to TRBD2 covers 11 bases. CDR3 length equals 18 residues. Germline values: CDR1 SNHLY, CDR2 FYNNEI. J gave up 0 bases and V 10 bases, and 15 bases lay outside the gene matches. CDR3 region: CAIRPGTSGSTSTDTQYF. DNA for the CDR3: TGTGCCATCAGACCCGGGACTAGCGGATCTACTAGCACAGATACGCAGTATTTT.

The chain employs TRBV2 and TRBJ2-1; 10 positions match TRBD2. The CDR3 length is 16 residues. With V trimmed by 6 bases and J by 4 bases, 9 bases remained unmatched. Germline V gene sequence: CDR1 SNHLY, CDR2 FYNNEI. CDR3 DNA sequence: TGTGCCAGCAGACCTATTAGCGGGGGGCTATACAATGAGCAGTTCTTC. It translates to CASRPISGGLYNEQFF.

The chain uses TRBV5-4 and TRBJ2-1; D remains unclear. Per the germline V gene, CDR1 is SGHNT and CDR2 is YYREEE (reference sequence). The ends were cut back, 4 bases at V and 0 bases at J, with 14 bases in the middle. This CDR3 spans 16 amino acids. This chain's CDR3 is CASSPQLGSSYNEQFF. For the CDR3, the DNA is TGTGCCAGCAGCCCCCAGCTAGGAAGCTCCTACAATGAGCAGTTCTTC.

CDR3 DNA: TGTGCCAGCAGCTTGGGATCGCAGGGGCGCACAGATACGCAGTATTTT. The encoded protein is CASSLGSQGRTDTQYF. The gene calls are TRBV5-6 and TRBJ2-3, with D perhaps TRBD1 (6 bases). The germline gives CDR1 SGHDT, CDR2 YYEEEE. The V end lost 0 bases, the J end lost 1 base, and 12 bases lay between the germline ends. CDR3 length: 16 amino acids.

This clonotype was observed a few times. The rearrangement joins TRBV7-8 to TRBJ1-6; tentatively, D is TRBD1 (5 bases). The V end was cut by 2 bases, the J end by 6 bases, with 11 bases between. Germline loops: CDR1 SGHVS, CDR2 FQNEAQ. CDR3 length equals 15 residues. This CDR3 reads CASSLLGPPNSPLHF. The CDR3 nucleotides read TGTGCCAGCAGCTTATTGGGACCCCCTAATTCACCCCTCCACTTT.

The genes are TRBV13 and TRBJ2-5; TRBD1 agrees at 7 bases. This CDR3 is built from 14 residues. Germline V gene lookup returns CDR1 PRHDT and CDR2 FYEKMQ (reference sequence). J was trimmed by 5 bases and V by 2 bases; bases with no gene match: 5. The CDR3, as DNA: TGTGCCAGCAGCTTATTTAAAGGGGGCGAGACCCAGTACTTC. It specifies CASSLFKGGETQYF.